The 20 T cell receptor beta chains below were found in one sample sequenced in a study of cytomegalovirus exposure and HLA in healthy donors. PCR primers comprised 60 Vbeta and 13 Jbeta primers. The repertoire was sequenced with immunoSEQ multiplex PCR; TCRdb's copy has only in-frame clones and lacks some. The table includes under 200,000 clones, 65% to 90% detected once. The specimen was PBMCs. The source of these receptors is a middle-aged man in good health and CMV-seropositive.

This clone was counted between two and nine times. The rearrangement links TRBV5-4 to TRBJ1-2, with 8 positions matching TRBD1. Germline V gives CDR1 SGHNT, CDR2 YYREEE (reference sequence). J gave up 7 bases and V 1 base, and 6 bases lay outside the gene matches. The CDR3 loop spans 14 amino acids. CDR3 coding DNA: TGTGCCAGCAGCTTGAATCAGGGGGCGGGTGGCTACACCTTC. Translation: CASSLNQGAGGYTF.

J is TRBJ2-3 and V is TRBV6-5, with 14 positions matching TRBD2. This CDR3 has 14 amino acids. Per the germline V gene, CDR1 is MNHEY and CDR2 is SVGAGI. The V segment lost 6 bases and the J segment 4 bases; nucleotides outside the gene matches: 0. The CDR3 region is CASRTSGRADTQYF. The CDR3 DNA is TGTGCCAGCAGGACTAGCGGGAGGGCAGATACGCAGTATTTT.

This clone was recorded once. The V gene is TRBV6-5, the J gene TRBJ2-7; D may be TRBD1 (5 bases). Germline V lookup: CDR1 MNHEY, CDR2 SVGAGI. Trimming stripped 4 bases from V and 6 bases from J, with 13 bases between. The CDR3 covers 13 residues. CDR3 in amino acids: CASSSIRGTEQYV. The CDR3, as DNA: TGTGCCAGCAGTTCAATAAGGGGAACCGAGCAGTACGTC.

This chain joins TRBV18 and TRBJ2-7; 7 bases line up with TRBD1. The V gene end was trimmed by 3 bases and the J gene end by 6 bases; junction bases not matched to a gene: 5. Germline CDR1 KGHSH, CDR2 LQKENI. This CDR3 has 13 amino acids. CDR3 region: CASSPGQSSEQYF. The CDR3 coding sequence is TGTGCCAGCTCACCGGGACAGTCCAGCGAGCAGTACTTC.

This sequence joins TRBV7-8 and TRBJ1-5; D is undetermined. The length of the CDR3 is 14 residues. Germline loops: CDR1 SGHVS, CDR2 FQNEAQ. The V gene lost 1 base and the J gene lost 6 bases, with 10 bases spanning the gap. CDR3: CASSLGLEVQPQHF. As DNA, the CDR3 is TGTGCCAGCAGCTTAGGACTCGAGGTTCAGCCCCAGCATTTT.

The rearrangement links TRBV19 to TRBJ1-1, with TRBD1 identical over 10 bases. Germline loops: CDR1 LNHDA, CDR2 SQIVND (reference sequence). Trimming cost V 6 bases and J 3 bases; bases outside gene matches: 16. The CDR3 extends over 18 amino acids. The CDR3 is CASRPHGTGVGLDTEAFF. In nucleotides, the CDR3 is TGTGCCAGTAGACCCCATGGGACAGGGGTGGGGTTGGACACTGAAGCTTTCTTT.

The chain combines TRBV9 with TRBJ2-7, with TRBD2 matching over 8 bases. The V gene end was trimmed by 4 bases and the J gene end by 0 bases; junction bases not matched to a gene: 6. Germline V lookup: CDR1 SGDLS, CDR2 YYNGEE. The CDR3 contains 15 residues. The CDR3 sequence: CASSPGGVRSYEQYF. The CDR3 nucleotides read TGTGCCAGCAGCCCCGGGGGGGTTCGCTCCTACGAGCAGTACTTC.

The rearrangement joins TRBV9 to TRBJ2-5; unclear D gene. The CDR3 sequence is 12 residues long. Germline-derived CDR1 and CDR2 are SGDLS and YYNGEE. V lost 3 bases and J lost 2, with 5 bases in between. The CDR3 DNA reads TGTGCCAGCAGCGCTATACAAGAGACCCAGTACTTC. It is translated as CASSAIQETQYF.

This sequence joins TRBV5-3 and TRBJ2-7, with D tentatively TRBD1 (5 bases). TRBV5-3 is an ORF, and what it does is uncertain. The CDR3 sequence is 15 residues long. V lost 6 bases and J 1 base, leaving 17 bases between the germline ends. The CDR3 spells CARKAPRGPSYEQYV. CDR3 coding DNA: TGTGCCAGAAAGGCCCCTAGGGGTCCGTCCTACGAGCAGTACGTC.

V is TRBV7-9 and J is TRBJ1-4; no clear D gene. Trimming took 6 bases from V and 4 from J, leaving 9 bases between them. This CDR3 is 13 amino acids long. Germline loops: CDR1 SEHNR, CDR2 FQNEAQ (reference sequence). CDR3 region: CASSKSLNEKLFF. In DNA, the CDR3 is TGTGCCAGCAGTAAGAGCCTTAATGAAAAACTGTTTTTT.

The chain combines TRBV2 with TRBJ1-1, with D possibly TRBD1 on 6 matching bases. The V end lost 6 bases, the J end lost 3 bases, and 11 bases lay between the germline ends. This CDR3 contains 13 residues. CDR1 and CDR2 (germline): SNHLY, FYNNEI. The CDR3 sequence: CASRRDTDTEAFF. CDR3 DNA sequence: TGTGCCAGCAGGAGGGACACGGACACTGAAGCTTTCTTT.

The gene calls are TRBV16 and TRBJ1-4; D is uncertain. Germline V gives CDR1 KGHSY, CDR2 FQNENV. This CDR3 comprises 14 residues. Trimming pared 6 bases from V and 7 bases from J, leaving 15 bases between. For the CDR3, the DNA is TGTGCCAGCAGACCGGACGGGATAGGTGAAAAACTGTTTTTT. It specifies CASRPDGIGEKLFF.

The chain carries TRBV7-8 and TRBJ2-1; TRBD2 matches 8 bases. After removal of 5 bases from V and 9 bases from J, the junction contained 15 bases not matched to a gene. Germline values: CDR1 SGHVS, CDR2 FQNEAQ. This CDR3 is built from 16 residues. CDR3 protein: CASSPGLRGAVGEQFF. The CDR3 bases are TGTGCCAGCAGCCCCGGTTTGCGGGGGGCCGTTGGTGAGCAGTTCTTC.

The chain uses TRBV7-2 and TRBJ2-3; D may be TRBD2 (5 bases). The CDR3 is made up of 14 amino acids. Per germline, CDR1 SGHTA and CDR2 FQGNSA. The V end lost 4 bases, the J end lost 2 bases, and 10 bases lay between the germline ends. CDR3 nucleotide sequence: TGTGCCAGCAGCTGGACTCCCTCCACAGATACGCAGTATTTT. Protein: CASSWTPSTDTQYF.

The rearrangement joins TRBV19 to TRBJ2-5; tentative D call: TRBD2 (6 bases). There are 15 residues in the CDR3. V was pared by 4 bases and J by 5 bases, with 17 bases between. Germline CDR1 and CDR2: LNHDA and SQIVND (reference sequence). DNA for the CDR3: TGTGCCAGTAGTAGAGATGGCGGGGAAGTGGAGACCCAGTACTTC. Protein product: CASSRDGGEVETQYF. Based on the CDR3 plus reference TRBV19 and TRBJ2-5, the full variable domain is DGGITQSPKYLFRKEGQNVTLSCEQNLNHDAMYWYRQDPGQGLRLIYYSQIVNDFQKGDIAEGYSVSREKKESFPLTVTSAQKNPTAFYLCASSRDGGEVETQYFGPGTRLLVL.

The rearrangement joins TRBV5-6 to TRBJ1-2, with unresolved D. Per germline, CDR1 SGHDT and CDR2 YYEEEE. V lost 0 bases, J lost 7 bases, and 10 bases lay in between. The CDR3 is made up of 13 amino acids. CDR3 nucleotides: TGTGCCAGCAGCTTGGTTACCGCAGGTGGCTACACCTTC. It codes for CASSLVTAGGYTF. Combining the CDR3 with reference TRBV5-6 and TRBJ1-2 gives the whole variable domain DAGVTQSPTHLIKTRGQQVTLRCSPKSGHDTVSWYQQALGQGPQFIFQYYEEEERQRGNFPDRFSGHQFPNYSSELNVNALLLGDSALYLCASSLVTAGGYTFGSGTRLTVV.

The rearrangement links TRBV25-1 to TRBJ2-7; D gene unclear. V was clipped by 10 bases and J by 0 bases, with 7 bases between them. The CDR3 totals 11 residues. Germline V gene data show CDR1 as MGHDK and CDR2 as SYGVNS. The CDR3 region is CATRLSYEQYF. The CDR3 DNA sequence: TGTGCCACCAGACTCTCCTACGAGCAGTACTTC.

The genes are TRBV6-1 and TRBJ1-4; 8 bases fit TRBD1. The CDR3 is 15 residues long. The V gene end was trimmed by 4 bases and the J gene end by 8 bases; junction bases not matched to a gene: 9. Germline lookup yields CDR1 MNHNS and CDR2 SASEGT. CDR3 loop: CASSAPTGAGEKLFF. DNA for the CDR3: TGTGCCAGCAGTGCCCCGACAGGGGCAGGAGAAAAACTGTTTTTT.

V and J are TRBV2 and TRBJ2-7; D is possibly TRBD2 (6 bases). V lost 3 bases, J lost 5 bases, and 17 bases lay in between. The CDR3 totals 15 residues. The germline CDR1 and CDR2 sequences are SNHLY and FYNNEI. The CDR3 reads CASSEVPGGVNEQYV. The CDR3 region has the DNA TGTGCCAGCAGTGAGGTCCCCGGCGGGGTTAACGAGCAGTACGTC.

The chain recombines TRBV18 with TRBJ2-1; 10 bases align to TRBD1. The CDR3 runs to 15 residues. The germline V gene encodes CDR1 KGHSH and CDR2 LQKENI. V lost 8 bases to trimming and J lost 7 bases; unmatched junction nucleotides: 11. CDR3 bases: TGTGCCAGCAACAGATGGACAGGGGGAGGGAATGAGCAGTTCTTC. Residues: CASNRWTGGGNEQFF.